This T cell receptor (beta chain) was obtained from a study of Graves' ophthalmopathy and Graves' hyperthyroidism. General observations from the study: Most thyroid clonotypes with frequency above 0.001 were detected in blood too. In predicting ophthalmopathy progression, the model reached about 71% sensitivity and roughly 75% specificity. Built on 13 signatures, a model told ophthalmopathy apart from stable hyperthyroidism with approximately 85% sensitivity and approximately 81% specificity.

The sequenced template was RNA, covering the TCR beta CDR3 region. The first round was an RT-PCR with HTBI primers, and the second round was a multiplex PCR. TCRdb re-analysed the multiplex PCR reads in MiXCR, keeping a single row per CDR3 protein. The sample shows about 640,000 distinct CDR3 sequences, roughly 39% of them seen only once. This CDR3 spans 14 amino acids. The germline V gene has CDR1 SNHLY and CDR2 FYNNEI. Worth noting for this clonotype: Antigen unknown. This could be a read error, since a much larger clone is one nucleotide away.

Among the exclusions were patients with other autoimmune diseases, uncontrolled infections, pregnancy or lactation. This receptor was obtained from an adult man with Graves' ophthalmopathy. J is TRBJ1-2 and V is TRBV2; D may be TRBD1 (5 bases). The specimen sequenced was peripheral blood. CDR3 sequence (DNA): TGTGTCAGCAGTGATGTGCTCAAGGGGCTTGGCTACACCTTC. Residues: CVSSDVLKGLGYTF. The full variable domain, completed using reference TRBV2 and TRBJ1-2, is EPEVTQTPSHQVTQMGQEVILRCVPISNHLYFYWYRQILGQKVEFLVSFYNNEISEKSEIFDDQFSVERPDGSNFTLKIRSTKLEDSAMYFCVSSDVLKGLGYTFGSGTRLTVV.